A selection of T cell receptor beta chains follows, all from one sample in a study of type 1 and type 2 diabetes patients. MiXCR, applied by TCRdb to the multiplex PCR reads, yields one record per CDR3 protein. The data show 250,000 or so distinct CDR3 sequences, with roughly 50% seen just once and roughly 13% held by the top ten. The sample comprised peripheral blood mononuclear cells (PBMCs). The receptor source for this set is a man aged 18-30 years with type 2 diabetes. The CDR3 runs from the conserved cysteine through the conserved F or W. Fields, in order: V gene, CDR3 length, J gene, CDR3 protein.

TRBV28,13,TRBJ2-7,CASSIGTGHEQYF
TRBV10-1,15,TRBJ1-5,CASSVSGAGVQPQHF
TRBV20-1,15,TRBJ2-2,CSASSPWGHTGELFF
TRBV9,12,TRBJ1-3,CASGEQGNTIYF
TRBV15,15,TRBJ2-7,CATSLRPGTSYEQYF
TRBV13,12,TRBJ1-6,CASSFQRGTGFF
TRBV15,16,TRBJ1-1,CATSRDIGQINTEAFF
TRBV27,14,TRBJ1-1,CASSLIGAHPLAFF
TRBV16,14,TRBJ1-6,CASSPQGQQQTLHF
TRBV7-2,13,TRBJ1-2,CASSQGQYYGYTF
TRBV28,15,TRBJ2-3,CASSPYSGAGNTQYF
TRBV6-2/TRBV6-3,15,TRBJ2-3,CASSYRDRSTDTQYF
TRBV12-3/TRBV12-4,13,TRBJ1-1,CAIRAGINTEAFF
TRBV11-2,14,TRBJ1-2,CASSRQGEGYGYTF
TRBV6-5,11,TRBJ1-1,CAISAGGEAFF
TRBV20-1,15,TRBJ2-2,CSARYGTVNTGELFF
TRBV19,14,TRBJ1-6,CASRRTGDYSPLHF
TRBV12-3/TRBV12-4,16,TRBJ1-5,CASSLRRPSSNQPQHF
TRBV24-1,18,TRBJ2-1,CATSKGLAGGKAYNEQFF
TRBV12-3/TRBV12-4,13,TRBJ1-1,CASKNRGNTEAFF
TRBV5-1,13,TRBJ2-2,CASSLLETGELFF
TRBV29-1,12,TRBJ2-1,CSASAGGSEQFF
TRBV4-2,15,TRBJ1-2,CASSQDLSSNYGYTF
TRBV28,18,TRBJ2-7,CASSLLETRVGGASEQYF
TRBV25-1,15,TRBJ2-1,CASSDDGTGRNEQFF
TRBV10-1,17,TRBJ1-1,CASSVNLGGALNTEAFF
TRBV5-1,14,TRBJ2-1,CASSVQPTYNEQFF
TRBV7-9,16,TRBJ2-7,CASSRRGDDGDYEQYF
TRBV10-2,14,TRBJ1-1,CASSEGQGVVEAFF
TRBV28,14,TRBJ2-1,CASSLLLALNEQFF
TRBV7-2,12,TRBJ2-5,CASRHDEETQYF
TRBV6-5,14,TRBJ2-7,CASSMGLAGGEQYF
TRBV12-3/TRBV12-4,14,TRBJ1-1,CASRSYRSNTEAFF
TRBV6-5,14,TRBJ1-2,CASMAGTRGYGYTF
TRBV30,14,TRBJ1-1,CAWSPGQLNTEAFF